The 26 T cell receptor beta chains given below trace back to one sample, sequenced in a study of cytomegalovirus exposure and HLA in healthy donors. It was with 60 Vbeta and 13 Jbeta primers that the PCR ran. Repertoires were generated with immunoSEQ multiplex PCR, while TCRdb's copy carries only in-frame clones and drops some. The sample's table shows roughly 51,000 clones. The sample taken for sequencing was PBMCs. These receptors came from a woman aged 45 to 65 in good health and CMV-seropositive.

CDR3 loop: CASSTTGAGNTIYF. For the CDR3, the DNA is TGTGCCAGCAGCACGACAGGGGCTGGAAACACCATATATTTT. The rearrangement joins TRBV11-2 to TRBJ1-3; TRBD1 matches 8 bases. V gave up 5 bases and J gave up 2 bases; unmatched junction bases: 2. The CDR3 consists of 14 residues. Germline V CDR1 and CDR2: SGHAT, FQNNGV.

This rearrangement joins TRBV4-3 to TRBJ2-7; 9 nucleotides line up with TRBD2. The CDR3 has 15 amino acids. V shed 0 bases and J 3 bases; nucleotides not matched to a gene: 3. The germline gives CDR1 LGHNA, CDR2 YSLEER. CDR3 protein: CASSQEGSGGYEQYF. Written as DNA, the CDR3 is TGCGCCAGCAGCCAAGAGGGTAGCGGGGGCTACGAGCAGTACTTC.

The chain employs TRBV4-1 and TRBJ1-5; 7 nucleotides line up with TRBD1. The trim removed 2 bases at V and 3 bases at J, leaving 4 bases unmatched. Germline loops: CDR1 MGHRA, CDR2 YSYEKL. The CDR3 spans 15 residues. CDR3 sequence (DNA): TGCGCCAGCAGCCAAAGACAGGGAATCAATCAGCCCCAGCATTTT. It yields the protein CASSQRQGINQPQHF.

The chain joins TRBV28 to TRBJ2-7; D gene ambiguous. Germline V gives CDR1 MDHEN, CDR2 SYDVKM. This CDR3 comprises 17 residues. V was pared by 4 bases and J by 0 bases, with 19 bases between. CDR3 DNA: TGTGCCAGCAGTTACCCTCCCTTTGCGGTTAACTCCTACGAGCAGTACTTC. Encoded protein: CASSYPPFAVNSYEQYF.

The genes are TRBV28 and TRBJ2-6; D may be TRBD2 (6 bases). With 3 bases removed from V and 2 bases from J, the gap between germline ends came to 8 bases. Germline V CDR1 and CDR2: MDHEN, SYDVKM. The CDR3 is 15 amino acids. CDR3 region: CASSLEGTGANVLTF. CDR3 DNA: TGTGCCAGCAGTTTGGAGGGGACTGGGGCCAACGTCCTGACTTTC.

The rearrangement uses TRBV5-1 and TRBJ2-2, with 7 bases fitting TRBD1. CDR3 length equals 13 residues. CDR1 and CDR2 from the germline V gene are SGHRS and YFSETQ. V was pared by 3 bases and J by 7 bases, with 3 bases of the junction left unmatched. The CDR3 DNA reads as TGCGCCAGCAGCTCAACAGGGGTCGGGGAGCTGTTTTTT. Its protein product is CASSSTGVGELFF.

The chain uses TRBV19 and TRBJ2-1; TRBD2 matches at 12 bases. With 7 bases clipped from V and 3 bases from J, the junction kept 4 bases outside the gene matches. Germline V gives CDR1 LNHDA, CDR2 SQIVND (reference sequence). The CDR3 covers 15 residues. The CDR3 sequence: CASTQLAGGYNEQFF. The DNA of the CDR3 is TGTGCCAGTACTCAACTAGCGGGAGGCTACAATGAGCAGTTCTTC.

The J gene is TRBJ2-3, the V gene TRBV27; 11 nucleotides match TRBD2. CDR3 length equals 16 residues. Per germline, CDR1 MNHEY and CDR2 SMNVEV (reference sequence). With 3 bases clipped from V and 4 bases from J, the junction kept 6 bases outside the gene matches. CDR3 protein: CASSLQTSGKADTQYF. CDR3 in DNA: TGTGCCAGCAGTTTGCAGACTAGCGGGAAGGCAGATACGCAGTATTTT.

CDR3 region: CSVERQGRVGELFF. CDR3 bases: TGCAGCGTTGAAAGGCAGGGCAGAGTCGGGGAGCTGTTTTTT. The rearrangement uses TRBV29-1 and TRBJ2-2; D possibly corresponds to TRBD1 (5 bases). Looked up from germline, CDR1 is SQVTM and CDR2 is ANQGSEA. CDR3 length: 14 amino acids. V dropped 2 bases and J dropped 7 bases, with 14 bases sitting between them.

V is TRBV6-5 and J is TRBJ2-3, with no clear D. V was shortened by 0 bases and J by 2 bases, with 9 bases between the two germline ends. Germline V lookup: CDR1 MNHEY, CDR2 SVGAGI. The CDR3 is made up of 15 amino acids. The CDR3 protein is CASSYSISDTDTQYF. The CDR3 DNA reads as TGTGCCAGCAGTTACTCTATCAGTGACACAGATACGCAGTATTTT.

The rearrangement links TRBV11-3 to TRBJ2-3; maybe TRBD1 (6 bases). The V end lost 6 bases, the J end lost 2 bases, and 15 bases lay between the germline ends. Germline V CDR1 and CDR2: SGHNT, YENEEA. The CDR3 is 15 amino acids. CDR3 protein: CASSYREGPTDTQYF. For the CDR3, the DNA is TGTGCCAGCAGTTACAGGGAAGGGCCCACAGATACGCAGTATTTT.

The chain recombines TRBV2 with TRBJ1-2; D gene unclear. Germline V gene sequence: CDR1 SNHLY, CDR2 FYNNEI. Trimming removed 6 bases from V and 0 bases from J, with 8 bases in between. The length of the CDR3 is 13 residues. This CDR3 reads CASRVGANYGYTF. The CDR3 DNA reads as TGTGCCAGCAGGGTGGGAGCTAACTATGGCTACACCTTC.

The rearrangement links TRBV4-1 to TRBJ2-5, with TRBD2 matching over 10 bases. Germline lookup yields CDR1 MGHRA and CDR2 YSYEKL. The V and J ends lost 5 bases and 9 bases, in that order; junction bases with no gene match: 9. The CDR3 is 14 residues long. This chain's CDR3 is CASSDSGGIEAQYF. As DNA, the CDR3 is TGCGCCAGCAGCGATAGCGGGGGGATTGAGGCCCAGTACTTC.

J is TRBJ2-1 and V is TRBV18; D possibly corresponds to TRBD1 (5 bases). With 3 bases removed from V and 6 bases from J, the gap between germline ends came to 15 bases. The CDR3 is made up of 15 amino acids. Germline V CDR1 and CDR2: KGHSH, LQKENI. CDR3 loop: CASSPLGPEFNEQFF. CDR3 sequence (DNA): TGTGCCAGCTCACCCCTGGGGCCGGAGTTCAATGAGCAGTTCTTC.

The chain couples TRBV6-1 to TRBJ2-5; D is perhaps TRBD2 (6 bases). Trimming took 3 bases from V and 1 from J, leaving 21 bases between them. The CDR3 length is 18 residues. Germline V gives CDR1 MNHNS, CDR2 SASEGT. In nucleotides, the CDR3 is TGTGCCAGCAGTGACGGTCTCTCTGGAGGGCGTATCCAAGAGACCCAGTACTTC. It encodes CASSDGLSGGRIQETQYF.

V is TRBV11-2 and J is TRBJ2-7; TRBD2 matches 11 bases. V lost 6 bases and J lost 5; bases outside the gene matches: 3. This CDR3 spans 13 amino acids. Germline V lookup: CDR1 SGHAT, CDR2 FQNNGV. The CDR3 DNA reads as TGTGCCAGCAGAATTAGCGGGAGGGACGAGCAGTACTTC. Translated, it gives CASRISGRDEQYF.

V and J are TRBV18 and TRBJ2-7, with a possible D match to TRBD2 (5 bases). This CDR3 has 12 amino acids. V was shortened by 6 bases and J by 6 bases, with 12 bases between the two germline ends. In germline, CDR1 is KGHSH, CDR2 LQKENI. The CDR3 reads CASSPEGTEQYF. The CDR3 DNA sequence: TGTGCCAGCTCCCCAGAGGGCACCGAGCAGTACTTC.

J is TRBJ1-4 and V is TRBV5-1; D not certain. Per germline, CDR1 SGHRS and CDR2 YFSETQ. The CDR3 is made up of 14 amino acids. Trimming left V 4 bases short and J 3 bases short, with 10 bases between. Here the CDR3 reads CASSVAGANEKLFF. CDR3 coding DNA: TGCGCCAGCAGCGTTGCGGGAGCTAATGAAAAACTGTTTTTT.

The J gene is TRBJ1-5, the V gene TRBV7-2; a weak D match, TRBD1 (6 bases). Per germline, CDR1 SGHTA and CDR2 FQGNSA. The CDR3 has 14 amino acids. Trimming took off 4 bases at V and 4 bases at J, with 11 bases between the two ends. CDR3 loop: CASSSTGPNQPQHF. The CDR3 nucleotides are TGTGCCAGCAGCTCGACAGGCCCAAATCAGCCCCAGCATTTT.

The chain has TRBV13 and TRBJ2-7; TRBD2 aligns across 12 bases. The V gene's germline CDR1 is PRHDT and CDR2 FYEKMQ (reference sequence). The V and J ends lost 6 bases and 2 bases, in that order; junction bases with no gene match: 2. The CDR3 has 14 amino acids. CDR3 sequence: CASSRLAGAYEQYF. The DNA for the CDR3 is TGTGCCAGCAGTAGACTAGCGGGAGCCTACGAGCAGTACTTC.

The genes are TRBV18 and TRBJ1-2, with a weak D call TRBD1 (5 bases). V shed 3 bases and J shed 13 bases, with 18 bases lying between them. This CDR3 has 13 amino acids. Per germline, CDR1 KGHSH and CDR2 LQKENI. The CDR3 DNA is TGTGCCAGCTCACCGGGTGTGGGGCAGGCCATCACCTTC. It encodes CASSPGVGQAITF.

The chain has TRBV6-6 and TRBJ2-5; the match to TRBD2 covers 7 bases. CDR3 length: 14 amino acids. Looked up from germline, CDR1 is MNHNY and CDR2 is SVGAGI (reference sequence). V lost 5 bases and J lost 0; bases outside the gene matches: 3. Here the CDR3 DNA reads TGTGCCAGCAGTCCCGGACTAGACCAAGAGACCCAGTACTTC. Translated, it gives CASSPGLDQETQYF.

The rearrangement links TRBV7-2 to TRBJ1-5; 7 bases are a match to TRBD1. The ends lost 4 bases at V and 3 bases at J; junction bases unmatched: 6. The CDR3 spans 15 residues. CDR1 and CDR2 from the germline V gene are SGHTA and FQGNSA. CDR3 amino acids: CASSYRGQNNQPQHF. Here the CDR3 DNA reads TGTGCCAGCAGCTATAGGGGGCAGAACAATCAGCCCCAGCATTTT.

The rearrangement joins TRBV4-3 to TRBJ1-1, with 8 bases aligning to TRBD1. The CDR3 totals 15 residues. The germline V gene encodes CDR1 LGHNA and CDR2 YSLEER. V was clipped by 0 bases and J by 4 bases; unmatched bases: 4. The CDR3 DNA sequence: TGCGCCAGCAGCCAAGATCAGGGGGCTGGCACTGAAGCTTTCTTT. Residues: CASSQDQGAGTEAFF.

The chain uses TRBV28 and TRBJ1-2; a weak D match, TRBD1 (6 bases). This CDR3 is 14 amino acids long. From germline, CDR1 is MDHEN and CDR2 SYDVKM. V lost 7 bases to trimming and J lost 7 bases, with 19 bases between them. DNA for the CDR3: TGTGCCAGCATGAGGGCCAGGGGTGCTTCTGGCTACACCTTC. It specifies CASMRARGASGYTF.

The rearrangement links TRBV19 to TRBJ1-1; 10 bases are a match to TRBD1. J was trimmed by 1 base and V by 5 bases; bases with no gene match: 10. The CDR3 length is 17 residues. Germline assignment: CDR1 LNHDA and CDR2 SQIVND (reference sequence). In DNA form, the CDR3 reads TGTGCCAGTAGTGAACTCGGGGGGGACAGGGGGAACACTGAAGCTTTCTTT. As protein: CASSELGGDRGNTEAFF.